This T cell receptor (beta chain) emerged from a study of response to subunit inactivated influenza vaccine. On this clonotype itself: The target antigen is unknown.

General study findings and limits: It was the authors' suggestion that each seasonal influenza vaccination recruits few new T cells.

TCRdb analysed the RT-PCR reads with MiXCR anew, one entry per CDR3 protein. The profile covers about 310,000 distinct CDR3 sequences, with roughly 20% appearing a single time and 10% taken by the ten largest. The receptor's source is a man in his fifties or sixties who received an inactivated influenza vaccine. Sequences were derived from PBMCs from blood, sampled 21 months after vaccination.

CDR3 sequence reads: CASSLWDSGPQETQYF. The CDR3 coding sequence is TGCGCCAGCAGCTTGTGGGACTCCGGCCCCCAAGAGACCCAGTACTTC. The V call is TRBV5-1, the J call TRBJ2-5; perhaps TRBD2 as D (6 bases). Trimming pared 1 base from V and 1 base from J, leaving 14 bases between. Germline V gene data show CDR1 as SGHRS and CDR2 as YFSETQ. The CDR3 is made up of 16 amino acids. Looking up the rest from reference TRBV5-1 and TRBJ2-5 gives the full variable domain: KAGVTQTPRYLIKTRGQQVTLSCSPISGHRSVSWYQQTPGQGLQFLFEYFSETQRNKGNFPGRFSGRQFSNSRSEMNVSTLELGDSALYLCASSLWDSGPQETQYFGPGTRLLVL.